Below, 2 T cell receptor beta chains from the same sample are listed, as sequenced in a study of blood T cells in healthy people across ages. The second PCR ran about 6 to 12 cycles with a sample-barcoded 5' primer and J-beta primers. One entry per CDR3 protein, called by TCRdb with MiXCR from the 5' RACE reads. The table has hundreds of thousands of distinct CDR3 sequences, 40% to 45% seen once; the top ten hold about 30%. Sequencing was carried out using blood. These receptors all stem from a man older than 75 in good health.

This rearrangement joins TRBV6-5 to TRBJ2-7; 8 bases fit TRBD2. Germline trimming cut 7 bases from V and 4 bases from J; bases unmatched to any gene: 12. Per the germline V gene, CDR1 is MNHEY and CDR2 is SVGAGI. CDR3 size: 15 residues. CDR3 DNA sequence: TGTGCCAGCAATAGCGGGGAGACTAGCAGATACGAGCAGTACTTC. Amino acid sequence: CASNSGETSRYEQYF.

This clonotype was seen a single time. The V and J genes are TRBV6-4 and TRBJ2-5; the match to TRBD2 covers 7 bases. Losses at the gene ends were 3 bases for V and 11 bases for J; bases not matched to a gene: 12. Germline CDR1 MRHNA, CDR2 SNTAGT. This CDR3 is 14 amino acids long. The CDR3 bases are TGTGCCAGCAGTGAGAGCGGGGAGGGGAGTGAGCAGTACTTC. Its protein is CASSESGEGSEQYF.